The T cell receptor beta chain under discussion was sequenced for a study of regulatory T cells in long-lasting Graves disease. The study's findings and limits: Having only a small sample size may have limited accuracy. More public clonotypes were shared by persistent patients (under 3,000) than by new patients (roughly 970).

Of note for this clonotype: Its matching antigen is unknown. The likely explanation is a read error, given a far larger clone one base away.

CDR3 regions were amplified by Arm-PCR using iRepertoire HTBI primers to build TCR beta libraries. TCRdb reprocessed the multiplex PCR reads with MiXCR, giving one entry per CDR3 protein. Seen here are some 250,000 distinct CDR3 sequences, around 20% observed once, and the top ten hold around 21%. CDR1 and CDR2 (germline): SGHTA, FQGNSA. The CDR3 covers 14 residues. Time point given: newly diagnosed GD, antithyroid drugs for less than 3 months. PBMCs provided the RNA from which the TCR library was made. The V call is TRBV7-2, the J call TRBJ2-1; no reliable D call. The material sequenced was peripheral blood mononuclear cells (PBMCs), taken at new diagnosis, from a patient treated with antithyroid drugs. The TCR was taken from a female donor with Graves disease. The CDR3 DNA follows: TGTGCCAGCAGCTTCGGTGGAAGTTCCAATGAGCAGCTCTTC. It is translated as CASSFGGSSNEQLF.